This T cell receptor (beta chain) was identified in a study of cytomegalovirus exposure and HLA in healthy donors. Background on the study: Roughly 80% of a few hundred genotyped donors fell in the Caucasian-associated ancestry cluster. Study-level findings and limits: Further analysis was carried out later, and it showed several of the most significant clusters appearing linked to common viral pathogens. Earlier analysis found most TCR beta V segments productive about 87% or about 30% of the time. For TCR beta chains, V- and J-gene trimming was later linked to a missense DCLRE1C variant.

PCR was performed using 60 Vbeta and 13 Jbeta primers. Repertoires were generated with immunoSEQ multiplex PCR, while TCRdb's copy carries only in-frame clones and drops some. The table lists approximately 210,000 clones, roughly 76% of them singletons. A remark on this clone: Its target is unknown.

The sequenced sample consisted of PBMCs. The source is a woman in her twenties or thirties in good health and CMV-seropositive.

As DNA, the CDR3 is TGTGCCAGCAGCAGAACTTCCCCGGGACAGGGGGCGAGGGGAAACACCATATATTTT. Translating it yields CASSRTSPGQGARGNTIYF. This sequence joins TRBV9 and TRBJ1-3; 12 bases match TRBD1. Per germline, CDR1 SGDLS and CDR2 YYNGEE. The CDR3 runs 19 residues. With 4 bases clipped from V and 4 bases from J, the junction kept 15 bases outside the gene matches.